Listed here are 5 T cell receptor beta chains from one sample, sequenced in a study of early T cells in non-severe SARS-CoV-2 infection (dated by TCRdb to 2020 to 2023). Libraries were constructed by 5' RACE. The sequencer listed for this sample is NextSeq 500. The raw public data were reprocessed by TCRdb itself: fastp quality trimming at Q25, MiXCR clonotype calling, in-frame beta chains only. Under each unique CDR3 protein, matching rows form one entry showing the most common genes and DNA. The sample table holds over 85,000 distinct CDR3 sequences, of which roughly 12% were seen once. The top ten hold approximately 3.5% of the sample. Sequenced here: whole blood, sampled at baseline. The source is an adult who was a healthcare worker with PCR-confirmed SARS-CoV-2 infection or an uninfected control (not recorded which).

V gene TRBV2 combines with J gene TRBJ2-7; 8 nucleotides line up with TRBD1. V was clipped by 4 bases and J by 6 bases; unmatched bases: 8. Looked up from germline, CDR1 is SNHLY and CDR2 is FYNNEI. This CDR3 is 14 amino acids long. CDR3 region: CASSVEWGQVEQYF. The DNA of the CDR3 is TGTGCCAGCAGTGTCGAGTGGGGACAGGTCGAGCAGTACTTC.

V gene TRBV6-1 combines with J gene TRBJ2-2, with D unclear. The germline gives CDR1 MNHNS, CDR2 SASEGT. The V and J ends lost 2 bases and 8 bases respectively, with 3 bases between them. This CDR3 is built from 11 residues. The DNA for the CDR3 is TGTGCCAGCAGTGAATCGGGGGAGCTGTTTTTT. Encoded protein: CASSESGELFF.

The chain links TRBV6-2 or TRBV6-3 to TRBJ2-1; D gene ambiguous. CDR1 MNHEY and CDR2 SVGEGT come from the germline V gene. The ends were cut back, 0 bases at V and 9 bases at J, with 21 bases in the middle. CDR3 length equals 17 residues. The CDR3: CASSYSGRSASRSEQFF. For the CDR3, the DNA is TGTGCCAGCAGTTACTCTGGTCGGAGCGCAAGTCGTAGTGAGCAGTTCTTC.

The chain employs TRBV28 and TRBJ1-3, with D unresolved. This CDR3 has 14 amino acids. V lost 6 bases, J lost 2 bases, and 11 bases lay in between. The germline CDR1 and CDR2 sequences are MDHEN and SYDVKM. The CDR3 loop is CASSPPPAGNTIYF. In DNA form, the CDR3 reads TGTGCCAGCAGCCCGCCCCCCGCTGGAAACACCATATATTTT.

A few counts support this clonotype. CDR3 residues: CASSPERTSAFEQYF. CDR3 bases: TGTGCCAGCAGTCCCGAGAGGACTAGCGCCTTCGAGCAGTACTTC. The chain has TRBV28 and TRBJ2-7; 9 nucleotides align to TRBD2. Per germline, CDR1 MDHEN and CDR2 SYDVKM. V lost 5 bases to trimming and J lost 6 bases; unmatched junction nucleotides: 11. The CDR3 length is 15 residues.